What follows is one T cell receptor (beta chain) and its context. Its target is not known. Repertoires were generated with immunoSEQ multiplex PCR, while TCRdb's copy carries only in-frame clones and drops some. The sample consists of 24,000 or so clones, 85% to 90% of them appearing once. The data belong to a study of OX40 agonist ivuxolimab in advanced cancers. V was pared by 0 bases and J by 1 base, with 10 bases between. CDR3 length: 15 residues. Germline-derived CDR1 and CDR2 are SGHNT and YYREEE (reference sequence). Study-wide results and limits: Both blood CD4+ and CD8+ T cells showed clonal growth by week 6 at 0.1 to 3.0 mg/kg.

V usage is TRBV5-4 and J usage is TRBJ1-1; D call uncertain. The source of this sequence is an adult with an advanced solid tumor such as melanoma, head and neck, liver or kidney cancer. Sequenced material: CD4+ or CD8+ T cells sorted from blood, taken in a trial of the OX40 agonist ivuxolimab. The CDR3 bases are TGTGCCAGCAGCTTGGGTGGTCGGGGGAACACTGAAGCTTTCTTT. Its translation: CASSLGGRGNTEAFF.